This T cell receptor beta chain was sequenced in a study of blood T cell repertoires in COVID-19. CDR3 size: 15 residues. Trimming cost V 0 bases and J 6 bases, with 12 bases left between them. Per germline, CDR1 LNHDA and CDR2 SQIVND (reference sequence). Here immunoSEQ multiplex PCR was the method, and the copy in TCRdb shows in-frame clones only, minus some. The sample contains about 180,000 clones, around 83% of which appear only once. The chain combines TRBV19 with TRBJ1-5; no reliable D call. Sequenced input: peripheral blood. This clonotype was sampled from a woman aged 25 to 39 with active or convalescent COVID-19. The CDR3 sequence: CASSIDRGLFQPQHF. CDR3 DNA sequence: TGTGCCAGTAGTATAGATCGTGGCCTGTTTCAGCCCCAGCATTTT.